Following are 28 T cell receptor beta chains from one sample sequenced in a study of OX40 agonist ivuxolimab in advanced cancers. Some clones are missing from TCRdb's copy, which holds only in-frame ones; the method was immunoSEQ multiplex PCR. The sample contains about 38,000 clones, approximately 90% of which appear only once. Sequenced here: CD4+ or CD8+ T cells sorted from blood, sampled in a trial of the OX40 agonist ivuxolimab. The origin of the receptors is an adult with an advanced solid tumor such as melanoma, head and neck, liver or kidney cancer.

The CDR3 here is CASSYGNEQFF. CDR3 bases: TGTGCCAGCAGTTACGGGAATGAGCAGTTCTTC. The V call is TRBV6-5, the J call TRBJ2-1; D call uncertain. V gave up 2 bases and J gave up 7 bases, with 3 bases separating them. The CDR3 runs to 11 residues. CDR1 is MNHEY, CDR2 SVGAGI, per germline.

The CDR3 DNA reads TGTGCCTGGAGTGTACCCGGGCCGAAAAACTATGGCTACACCTTC. Its protein product is CAWSVPGPKNYGYTF. The chain uses TRBV30 and TRBJ1-2; no clear D gene. V was shortened by 0 bases and J by 2 bases, with 13 bases between the two germline ends. This CDR3 has 15 residues. Germline V gene sequence: CDR1 GTSNPN, CDR2 SVGIG (reference sequence). The full variable domain, rest sourced from reference TRBV30 and TRBJ1-2, is SQTIHQWPATLVQPVGSPLSLECTVEGTSNPNLYWYRQAAGRGLQLLFYSVGIGQISSEVPQNLSASRPQDRQFILSSKKLLLSDSGFYLCAWSVPGPKNYGYTFGSGTRLTVV.

In its sample, this clone was seen once. The chain carries TRBV4-2 and TRBJ1-6, with 7 bases aligning to TRBD1. The germline gives CDR1 LGHNA, CDR2 YNFKEQ. The ends lost 1 base at V and 8 bases at J; junction bases unmatched: 2. The CDR3 runs 14 residues. The CDR3 sequence: CASSQGQGDSPLHF. Here the CDR3 DNA reads TGTGCCAGCAGCCAAGGACAGGGCGATTCACCCCTCCACTTT.

The V gene is TRBV6-1, the J gene TRBJ1-6; D is uncertain. Germline V CDR1 and CDR2: MNHNS, SASEGT. The CDR3 loop spans 13 amino acids. V was trimmed by 4 bases and J by 9 bases, leaving 10 bases between them. The CDR3 nucleotides read TGTGCCAGCAGTGCAACCGGGGTTTCACCCCTCCACTTT. Translation gives CASSATGVSPLHF.

The chain has TRBV10-3 and TRBJ2-3; 11 bases are a match to TRBD2. V shed 7 bases and J 2 bases; nucleotides not matched to a gene: 8. This CDR3 is built from 16 residues. Looked up from germline, CDR1 is ENHRY and CDR2 is SYGVKD. As DNA, the CDR3 is TGTGCCATCATGCGTAGCGGGGGGGCCCACACAGATACGCAGTATTTT. Translated: CAIMRSGGAHTDTQYF.

The rearrangement links TRBV7-9 to TRBJ2-3; D gene unclear. The germline V and J ends were trimmed by 5 bases and 5 bases, with 11 bases remaining between them. The CDR3 has 13 residues. CDR1 and CDR2 from the germline V gene are SEHNR and FQNEAQ (reference sequence). CDR3 loop: CASSPPGVDTQYF. DNA for the CDR3: TGTGCCAGCAGCCCCCCTGGGGTAGATACGCAGTATTTT.

This clone has more than one count but fewer than ten. The chain has TRBV7-6 and TRBJ2-3; TRBD2 aligns across 12 bases. This CDR3 comprises 18 residues. J lost 0 bases, V lost 1 base, and 5 bases had no gene match. CDR1 and CDR2 (germline): SGHVS, FNYEAQ. CDR3: CASSLGLAGAYSTDTQYF. The CDR3 DNA sequence: TGTGCCAGCAGCTTAGGACTAGCGGGGGCCTATAGCACAGATACGCAGTATTTT.

This chain links TRBV13 with TRBJ2-1; 10 nucleotides align to TRBD1. The trim removed 7 bases at V and 8 bases at J, leaving 11 bases unmatched. CDR1 PRHDT and CDR2 FYEKMQ come from the germline V gene (reference sequence). There are 15 residues in the CDR3. In nucleotides, the CDR3 is TGTGCCAGCACCATCAGACAGACAGGGGGCGATGAGCAGTTCTTC. Its protein product is CASTIRQTGGDEQFF.

The chain joins TRBV6-9 to TRBJ2-7, with TRBD2 matching 8 bases. The V and J ends lost 3 bases and 7 bases, in that order; junction bases with no gene match: 5. CDR3 length: 13 residues. Per the germline V gene, CDR1 is MNHGY and CDR2 is SVAAGI. This CDR3 reads CASSYSAGGEQYF. CDR3 nucleotides: TGTGCCAGCAGTTACAGCGCGGGGGGAGAGCAGTACTTC.

The chain carries TRBV27 and TRBJ1-5; D is unresolved. The CDR3 is made up of 13 amino acids. Germline V gene lookup returns CDR1 MNHEY and CDR2 SMNVEV (reference sequence). Trimming pared 8 bases from V and 0 bases from J, leaving 8 bases between. The CDR3 DNA sequence: TGTGCCAGCGGCCTCGCTAGCAATCAGCCCCAGCATTTT. Protein: CASGLASNQPQHF.

This clone was found a few times. The chain employs TRBV28 and TRBJ1-2, with 8 bases fitting TRBD1. CDR3 length equals 12 residues. V lost 3 bases to trimming and J lost 7 bases; unmatched junction nucleotides: 1. Per germline, CDR1 MDHEN and CDR2 SYDVKM. The CDR3 here is CASSFGTGGYTF. In DNA, the CDR3 is TGTGCCAGCAGTTTCGGGACAGGTGGCTACACCTTC.

The V gene is TRBV7-9, the J gene TRBJ1-2; D is unclear. This CDR3 spans 14 amino acids. Germline CDR1 SEHNR, CDR2 FQNEAQ (reference sequence). V lost 1 base to trimming and J lost 6 bases, with 12 bases between them. This chain's CDR3 is CASSLGSGGDGYTF. DNA for the CDR3: TGTGCCAGCAGCTTAGGTTCAGGTGGCGATGGCTACACCTTC. The variable domain in full, with the rest retrieved from reference TRBV7-9 and TRBJ1-2, is DTGVSQNPRHKITKRGQNVTFRCDPISEHNRLYWYRQTLGQGPEFLTYFQNEAQLEKSRLLSDRFSAERPKGSFSTLEIQRTEQGDSAMYLCASSLGSGGDGYTFGSGTRLTVV.

The chain recombines TRBV9 with TRBJ2-7; tentatively, D is TRBD1 (5 bases). Germline loops: CDR1 SGDLS, CDR2 YYNGEE. V was pared by 6 bases and J by 2 bases, with 15 bases between. CDR3 size: 14 residues. The CDR3 DNA is TGTGCCAGCACCCCCGTGGACATGGCCTACGAGCAGTACTTC. It encodes CASTPVDMAYEQYF.

The chain has TRBV28 and TRBJ2-7; 7 bases are a match to TRBD1. Germline V lookup: CDR1 MDHEN, CDR2 SYDVKM. V was clipped by 3 bases and J by 13 bases; unmatched bases: 18. The CDR3 covers 15 residues. Here the CDR3 reads CASSFRGFSSVNHYF. The CDR3 nucleotides read TGTGCCAGCAGTTTCAGGGGGTTCTCGTCGGTCAACCATTACTTC.

The chain employs TRBV25-1 and TRBJ2-3, with 10 bases matching TRBD2. Germline V CDR1 and CDR2: MGHDK, SYGVNS. CDR3 length: 17 residues. V was clipped by 1 base and J by 1 base; unmatched bases: 5. The DNA of the CDR3 is TGTGCCAGCAGTGAATTGGGGCTAGCGGGGGGCACAGATACGCAGTATTTT. Protein sequence: CASSELGLAGGTDTQYF.

This chain connects TRBV29-1 to TRBJ2-7; 12 positions match TRBD1. The CDR3 runs 13 residues. Germline V gives CDR1 SQVTM, CDR2 ANQGSEA. J lost 4 bases, V lost 6 bases, and 4 bases had no gene match. The CDR3 region has the DNA TGCAGCGTGGAGGGACAGGGGGCTTACGAGCAGTACTTC. It codes for CSVEGQGAYEQYF.

The chain couples TRBV5-6 to TRBJ1-6; D may be TRBD1 (6 bases). This CDR3 comprises 12 residues. Germline CDR1 and CDR2: SGHDT and YYEEEE. CDR3 protein: CAYVRGNSPLHF. Here the CDR3 DNA reads TGTGCATATGTCAGGGGAAATTCACCCCTCCACTTT.

The rearrangement joins TRBV9 to TRBJ2-3; weak D call: TRBD2 (6 bases). Germline V gene sequence: CDR1 SGDLS, CDR2 YYNGEE. CDR3 length: 14 residues. The germline V and J ends were trimmed by 0 bases and 3 bases, with 8 bases remaining between them. CDR3 protein: CASSVEAGTDTQYF. In DNA, the CDR3 is TGTGCCAGCAGCGTAGAGGCGGGGACAGATACGCAGTATTTT.

The rearrangement uses TRBV15 and TRBJ1-1; no reliable D call. CDR1 LNHNV and CDR2 YYDKDF come from the germline V gene (reference sequence). Trimming cost V 1 base and J 4 bases, with 7 bases left between them. The CDR3 is made up of 13 amino acids. The CDR3 DNA follows: TGTGCCACCAGCAGAGGCCCCATCACTGAAGCTTTCTTT. It specifies CATSRGPITEAFF. The full variable domain, with the rest looked up from reference TRBV15 and TRBJ1-1, is DAMVIQNPRYQVTQFGKPVTLSCSQTLNHNVMYWYQQKSSQAPKLLFHYYDKDFNNEADTPDNFQSRRPNTSFCFLDIRSPGLGDTAMYLCATSRGPITEAFFGQGTRLTVV.

This clone was seen a single time. The V gene is TRBV9, the J gene TRBJ2-7; D gene uncertain. Germline V gene data show CDR1 as SGDLS and CDR2 as YYNGEE. This CDR3 comprises 15 residues. Trimming pared 1 base from V and 3 bases from J, leaving 14 bases between. DNA for the CDR3: TGTGCCAGCAGCGTAAAGGAAGGGTCAAACTACGAGCAGTACTTC. This encodes CASSVKEGSNYEQYF.

The rearrangement links TRBV2 to TRBJ1-1, with D possibly TRBD1 on 6 matching bases. The V and J ends lost 8 bases and 5 bases respectively, with 21 bases between them. The CDR3 extends over 15 amino acids. Germline CDR1 and CDR2: SNHLY and FYNNEI. In nucleotides, the CDR3 is TGTGCCAGCCGTAGGCGGGGAGTAGGGGGGACTGAAGCTTTCTTT. Its protein product is CASRRRGVGGTEAFF.

In DNA form, the CDR3 reads TGTGCCAGTACCGGGACTAGCAGTACCTCTAGCACAGATACGCAGTATTTT. This codes for CASTGTSSTSSTDTQYF. The chain is built from TRBV9 and TRBJ2-3; TRBD2 matches 9 bases. The CDR3 is made up of 17 amino acids. The V segment lost 8 bases and the J segment 0 bases; nucleotides outside the gene matches: 13. Germline V gene sequence: CDR1 SGDLS, CDR2 YYNGEE.

This chain links TRBV18 with TRBJ2-1; the D gene is possibly TRBD2 (5 bases). Looked up from germline, CDR1 is KGHSH and CDR2 is LQKENI. V gave up 3 bases and J gave up 3 bases, with 15 bases separating them. The CDR3 is made up of 16 amino acids. CDR3 loop: CASSPSEGFDYNEQFF. CDR3 DNA sequence: TGTGCCAGCTCACCGTCTGAGGGCTTCGACTACAATGAGCAGTTCTTC.

The genes are TRBV5-1 and TRBJ2-6; 8 bases align to TRBD1. Germline CDR1 and CDR2: SGHRS and YFSETQ. The CDR3 totals 18 residues. The trim removed 3 bases at V and 0 bases at J, leaving 8 bases unmatched. CDR3 DNA: TGCGCCAGCAGCTGGTCGACAGGGGACCTCTCTGGGGCCAACGTCCTGACTTTC. Amino acids: CASSWSTGDLSGANVLTF.

The chain couples TRBV27 to TRBJ1-1; perhaps TRBD1 as D (5 bases). The CDR3 is 13 amino acids. Germline loops: CDR1 MNHEY, CDR2 SMNVEV (reference sequence). Trimming removed 2 bases from V and 6 bases from J, with 10 bases in between. CDR3 coding DNA: TGTGCCAGCAGTTTAGGGACGGCTTCTGAAGCTTTCTTT. Its protein product is CASSLGTASEAFF.

This rearrangement joins TRBV11-2 to TRBJ2-4; D gene unclear. The germline gives CDR1 SGHAT, CDR2 FQNNGV. The CDR3 runs 11 residues. V shed 5 bases and J shed 6 bases, with 5 bases lying between them. The CDR3: CASSLLNIQYF. CDR3 DNA sequence: TGTGCCAGCAGCCTACTAAACATTCAGTACTTC.

The chain employs TRBV7-9 and TRBJ2-7; D might be TRBD1 (5 bases). V was trimmed by 5 bases and J by 2 bases, leaving 16 bases between them. The V gene's germline CDR1 is SEHNR and CDR2 FQNEAQ (reference sequence). The CDR3 spans 15 residues. The CDR3 DNA reads as TGTGCCAGCAGCGCTCAGGGTCAGTCCCCCTACGAGCAGTACTTC. Translating it yields CASSAQGQSPYEQYF.

The gene calls are TRBV19 and TRBJ1-1, with a possible D match to TRBD1 (6 bases). The CDR3 runs 17 residues. Germline V gene sequence: CDR1 LNHDA, CDR2 SQIVND (reference sequence). Trimming cost V 7 bases and J 5 bases, with 26 bases left between them. The CDR3 protein is CASTRGGQAEVYTEAFF. The CDR3 DNA follows: TGTGCCAGTACCCGAGGGGGGCAGGCTGAGGTTTATACTGAAGCTTTCTTT.